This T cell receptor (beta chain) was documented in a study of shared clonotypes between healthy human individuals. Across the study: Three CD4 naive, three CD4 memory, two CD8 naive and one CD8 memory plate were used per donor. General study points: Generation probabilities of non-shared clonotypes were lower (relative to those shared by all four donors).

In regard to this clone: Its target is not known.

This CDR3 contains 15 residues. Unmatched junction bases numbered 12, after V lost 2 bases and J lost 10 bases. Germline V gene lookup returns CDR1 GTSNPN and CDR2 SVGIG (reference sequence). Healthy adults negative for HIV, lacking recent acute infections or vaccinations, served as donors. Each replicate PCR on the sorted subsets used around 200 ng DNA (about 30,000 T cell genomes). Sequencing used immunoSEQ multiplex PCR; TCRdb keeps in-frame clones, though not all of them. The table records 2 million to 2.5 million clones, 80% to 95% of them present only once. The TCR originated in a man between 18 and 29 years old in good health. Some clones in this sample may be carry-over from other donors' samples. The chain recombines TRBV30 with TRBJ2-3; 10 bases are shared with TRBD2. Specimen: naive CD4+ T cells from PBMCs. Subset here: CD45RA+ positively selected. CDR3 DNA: TGTGCCTGGAGTCAACTAGCGGGACTGTCGGGGTCGCAGTATTTT. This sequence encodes CAWSQLAGLSGSQYF. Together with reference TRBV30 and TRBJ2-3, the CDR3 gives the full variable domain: SQTIHQWPATLVQPVGSPLSLECTVEGTSNPNLYWYRQAAGRGLQLLFYSVGIGQISSEVPQNLSASRPQDRQFILSSKKLLLSDSGFYLCAWSQLAGLSGSQYFGPGTRLTVL.